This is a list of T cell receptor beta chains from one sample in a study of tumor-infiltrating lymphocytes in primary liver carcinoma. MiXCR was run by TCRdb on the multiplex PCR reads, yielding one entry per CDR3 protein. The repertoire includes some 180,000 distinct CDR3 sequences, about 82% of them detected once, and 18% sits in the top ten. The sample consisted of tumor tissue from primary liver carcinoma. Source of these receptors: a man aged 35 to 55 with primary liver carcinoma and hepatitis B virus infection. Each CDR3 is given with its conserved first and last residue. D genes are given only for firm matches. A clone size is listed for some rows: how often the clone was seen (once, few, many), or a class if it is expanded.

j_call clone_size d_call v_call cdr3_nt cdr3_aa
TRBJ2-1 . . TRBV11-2 TGTGACAGTAGCTACAGGGATGAGCAGTTCTTC CDSSYRDEQFF
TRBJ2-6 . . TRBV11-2 TGTGCCAGCAGATCAAGGAGAGGGTGGACTGGGGCCAAGGTCCTGACTTTC CASRSRRGWTGAKVLTF
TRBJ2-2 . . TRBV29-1 TGCAGCGCTATGTGTAACACAGGGGAGCTGTTTTTT CSAMCNTGELFF
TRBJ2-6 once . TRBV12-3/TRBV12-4 TGTGCCAGTACCATCTTTGGGACCAACGTCCTGACTTTC CASTIFGTNVLTF
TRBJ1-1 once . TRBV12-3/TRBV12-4 TGTGCCAGCAGCCCCGGGGAGGGGATCGCGAACACTGGAGCTTTCTTT CASSPGEGIANTGAFF
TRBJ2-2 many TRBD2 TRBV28 TGTGCCAGCCGTCCGACTAGCGGGTTCAACACCGGGGAGCTGTTTTTT CASRPTSGFNTGELFF
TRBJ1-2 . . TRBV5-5 TGTGCCAGCAGGGTGCCGGGACCTTCTGGTTGCACCTTC CASRVPGPSGCTF
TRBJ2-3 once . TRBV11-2 TGTACCAGCAGCTTACAAACGGGAGTCAGCACAGATACGCACTATTTT CTSSLQTGVSTDTHYF
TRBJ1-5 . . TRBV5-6 TGTACCAGCAGCTCTACTTGGGGGGGCGATCAGCCCCGGGATTTT CTSSSTWGGDQPRDF
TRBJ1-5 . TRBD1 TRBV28 TGTGACGGCACTCTCAGACAGGGAGGGCAGCCCCAGCATTTT CDGTLRQGGQPQHF
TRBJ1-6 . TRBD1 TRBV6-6 TGTGCTAGCAGTCTCGGGACAGAGCGCAATTCACCCCTCCATTTT CASSLGTERNSPLHF
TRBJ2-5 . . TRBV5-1 TGCGCCAGCAGCCCATTGGGGGTCGGGCAAGAGACCCAGTACTTC CASSPLGVGQETQYF
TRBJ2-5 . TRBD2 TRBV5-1 TGCGCCGGCAGTTTCGGACTAGCGGGAGTGGGAGAGGCCCAGTACTTC CAGSFGLAGVGEAQYF
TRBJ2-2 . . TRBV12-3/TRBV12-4 TGTGCCAGTAGTTTTGGGGTGGCAGTAAGCACCGGGGAGCTGTTTTTT CASSFGVAVSTGELFF
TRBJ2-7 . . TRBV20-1 TGCAGTGCTAGGATTGCGCAGGTCGAGCAGTACTTC CSARIAQVEQYF
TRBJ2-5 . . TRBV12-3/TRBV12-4 TGTGGCAGCAGTTTCTCTCCGGGGCTAAAAGAGACCCAGTACTTC CGSSFSPGLKETQYF
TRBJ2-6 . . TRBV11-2 TGTGCCAGCAGCATGGGGGGAGATAGGGGCATTTCCCTCTCTGTGGGCAACGTCCTGGCTTTC CASSMGGDRGISLSVGNVLAF
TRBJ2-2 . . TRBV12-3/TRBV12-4 TGTGCCAGCAGTGGCCACGTAGCAGGATATACCGGGGAACTATTTTTT CASSGHVAGYTGELFF
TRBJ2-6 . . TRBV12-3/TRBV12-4 TGTGCCAGCACCCTGGGATTTACTCGGGCCAACGTCCTGATTTTC CASTLGFTRANVLIF
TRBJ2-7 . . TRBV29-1 TGCAGCGTTGAAAGGAACGGCTACGAGCGGTACTTC CSVERNGYERYF
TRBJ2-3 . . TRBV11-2 TGTGTCAGCAGCTTAGATGTCCTCACAGATACGCAGTATTTT CVSSLDVLTDTQYF
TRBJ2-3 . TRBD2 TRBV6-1 TGTTCCAGCGGACTAGCGGGAGAAGCATATACGCAGTATTTT CSSGLAGEAYTQYF
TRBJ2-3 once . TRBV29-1 TGCAGCGTGGCCCTCGGACTGCGCGCAGATACTCAGTATTTT CSVALGLRADTQYF
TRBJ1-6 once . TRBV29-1 TGTAGCGTTGCTCAGTATAATTCACCCCTCCTCTTT CSVAQYNSPLLF
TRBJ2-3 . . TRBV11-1 TGTGCCAGAAGCACTGGGGGAAGCTCTATTGGAGCCCGCACAGATACGCAGTATTTT CARSTGGSSIGARTDTQYF
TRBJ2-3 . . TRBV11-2 TGTGGCAGCAGCTTAGATCCGGGGGAGAATAGCACAGATACGCATTATTTT CGSSLDPGENSTDTHYF
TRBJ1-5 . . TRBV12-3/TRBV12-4 TGTACCAGCACGCGGGGCACCTCAATAAATCAGTACCAGCATTTT CTSTRGTSINQYQHF
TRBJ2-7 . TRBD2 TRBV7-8 TGTTCCAGAAGCGTAATTGCGGGGAGCCGGGGGGACCAGTACTTC CSRSVIAGSRGDQYF
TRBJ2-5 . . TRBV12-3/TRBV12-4 TGTGTCAGTAGTTTAACTGCAGACCAAGAGACCCAGTACTTC CVSSLTADQETQYF
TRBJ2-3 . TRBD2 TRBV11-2 TGTGCCAGCAGAGGGACTAGCGTAGACTTAGATACGCAGTATTTT CASRGTSVDLDTQYF
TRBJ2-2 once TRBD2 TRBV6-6 TGTTCCCCGGGAGAAACTTACGTGACGGGGGGCACCGGGGAGCTGTTTTTT CSPGETYVTGGTGELFF
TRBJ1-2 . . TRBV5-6 TGTGCCAGCAGCCCGACAGAGCAAGACTACACCTTC CASSPTEQDYTF
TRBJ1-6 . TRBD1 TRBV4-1 TGCGCCATCAGTCAAGAGCGGGGACAGGGGTGTGGGTCACCCCTCCACTTT CAISQERGQGCGSPLHF
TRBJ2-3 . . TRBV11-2 TGTCCCAGCAGCAGAAGAAGTACAGGGAACATAGATACGCAGTACTTT CPSSRRSTGNIDTQYF
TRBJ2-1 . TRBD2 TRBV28 TGTGCCAACAGCCTCGGGGCTAGCGGTGAGCAGTTCTTC CANSLGASGEQFF
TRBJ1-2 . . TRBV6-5 TGTGCCAGCAGCCAGGACAGCGAGAACGGCTACACCTTC CASSQDSENGYTF
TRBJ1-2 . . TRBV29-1 TGCAGCGTTGAAGATCTGATTATTAACTATGGCTACACCTTC CSVEDLIINYGYTF
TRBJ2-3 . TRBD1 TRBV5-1 TGCGTCAGCAGCCAACAGGGGGCCCGCACAGACACGCAGTATTTT CVSSQQGARTDTQYF
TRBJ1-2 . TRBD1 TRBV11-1 TGTGTCAGCAGCCGAACCGGGACAGTAATAGCTAACTATGACTACACCTTC CVSSRTGTVIANYDYTF